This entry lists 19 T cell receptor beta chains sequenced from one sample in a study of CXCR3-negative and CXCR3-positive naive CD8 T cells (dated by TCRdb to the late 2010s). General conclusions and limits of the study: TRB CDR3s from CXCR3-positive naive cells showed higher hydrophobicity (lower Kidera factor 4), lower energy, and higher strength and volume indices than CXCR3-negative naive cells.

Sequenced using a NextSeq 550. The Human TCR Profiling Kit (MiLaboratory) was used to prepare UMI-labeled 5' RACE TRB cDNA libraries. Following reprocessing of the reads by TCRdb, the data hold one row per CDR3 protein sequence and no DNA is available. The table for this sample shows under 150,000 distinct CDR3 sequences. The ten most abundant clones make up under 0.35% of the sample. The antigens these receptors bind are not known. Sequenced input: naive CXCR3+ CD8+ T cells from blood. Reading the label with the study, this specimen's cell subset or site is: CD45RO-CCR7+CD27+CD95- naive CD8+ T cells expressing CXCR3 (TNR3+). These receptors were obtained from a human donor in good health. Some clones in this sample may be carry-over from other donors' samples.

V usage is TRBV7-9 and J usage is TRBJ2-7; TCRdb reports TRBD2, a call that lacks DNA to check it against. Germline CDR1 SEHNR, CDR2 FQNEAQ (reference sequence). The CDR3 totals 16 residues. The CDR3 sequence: CASSFPKRGESYEQYF.

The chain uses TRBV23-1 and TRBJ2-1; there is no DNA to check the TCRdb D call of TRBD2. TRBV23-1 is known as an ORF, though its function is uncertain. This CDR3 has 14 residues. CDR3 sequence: CASSPRGGNNEQFF.

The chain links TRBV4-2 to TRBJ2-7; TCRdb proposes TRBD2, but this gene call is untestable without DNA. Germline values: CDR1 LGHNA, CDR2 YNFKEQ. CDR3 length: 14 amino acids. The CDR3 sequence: CASSLTEGPDEQYF.

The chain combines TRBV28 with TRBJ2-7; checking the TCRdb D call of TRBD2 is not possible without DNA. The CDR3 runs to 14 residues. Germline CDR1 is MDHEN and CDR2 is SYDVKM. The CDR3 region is CASSLPGEGYEQYF.

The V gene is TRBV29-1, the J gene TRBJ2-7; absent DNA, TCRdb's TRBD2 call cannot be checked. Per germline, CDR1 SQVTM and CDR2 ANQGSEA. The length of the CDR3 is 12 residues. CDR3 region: CSVEGELYEQYF.

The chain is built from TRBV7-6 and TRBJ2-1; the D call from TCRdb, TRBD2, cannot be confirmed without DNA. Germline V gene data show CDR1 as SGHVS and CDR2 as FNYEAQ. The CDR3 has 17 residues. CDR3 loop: CASSLILAGAGYNEQFF. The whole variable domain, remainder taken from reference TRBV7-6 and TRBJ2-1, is GAGVSQSPRYKVTKRGQDVALRCDPISGHVSLYWYRQALGQGPEFLTYFNYEAQQDKSGLPNDRFSAERPEGSISTLTIQRTEQRDSAMYRCASSLILAGAGYNEQFFGPGTRLTVL.

The chain's CDR3 is CASSPSVPNTEAFF. The chain combines TRBV7-9 with TRBJ1-1; TCRdb's assignment of TRBD1 cannot be checked, as there is no DNA. Looked up from germline, CDR1 is SEHNR and CDR2 is FQNEAQ (reference sequence). The CDR3 sequence is 14 residues long.

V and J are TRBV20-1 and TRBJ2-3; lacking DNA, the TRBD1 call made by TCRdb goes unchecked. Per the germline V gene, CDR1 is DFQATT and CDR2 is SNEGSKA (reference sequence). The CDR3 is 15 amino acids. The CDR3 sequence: CSARPERGRTDTQYF.

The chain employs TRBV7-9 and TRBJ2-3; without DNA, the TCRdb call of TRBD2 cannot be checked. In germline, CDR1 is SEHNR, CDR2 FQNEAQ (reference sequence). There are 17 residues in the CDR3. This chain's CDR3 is CASSLSPLADTTDTQYF.

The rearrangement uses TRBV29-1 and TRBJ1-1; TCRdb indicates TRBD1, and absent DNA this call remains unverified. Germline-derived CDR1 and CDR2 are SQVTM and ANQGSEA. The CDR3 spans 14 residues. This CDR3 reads CSVGTVSSNTEAFF.

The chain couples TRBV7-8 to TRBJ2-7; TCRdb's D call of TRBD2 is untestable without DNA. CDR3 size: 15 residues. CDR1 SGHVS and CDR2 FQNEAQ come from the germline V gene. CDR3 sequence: CASSLASQAGYEQYF.

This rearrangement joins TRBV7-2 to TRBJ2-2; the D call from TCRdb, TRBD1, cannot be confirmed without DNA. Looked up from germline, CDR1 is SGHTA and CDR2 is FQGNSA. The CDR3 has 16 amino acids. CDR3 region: CASSLSAGGGEGERFF.

The CDR3 loop is CASSPGGGEQFF. The rearrangement joins TRBV6-2 or TRBV6-3 to TRBJ2-1; the D call of TRBD1 rests on TCRdb alone, since no DNA is present to check it. The CDR3 is 12 residues long. CDR1 MNHEY and CDR2 SVGEGT come from the germline V gene.

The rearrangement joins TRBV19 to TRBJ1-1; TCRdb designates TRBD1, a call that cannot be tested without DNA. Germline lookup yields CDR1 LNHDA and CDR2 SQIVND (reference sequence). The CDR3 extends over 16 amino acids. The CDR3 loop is CASTQLPGTGGTEAFF.

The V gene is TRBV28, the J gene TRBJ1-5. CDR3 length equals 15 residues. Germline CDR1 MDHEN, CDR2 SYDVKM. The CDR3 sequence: CASSEPPGPNQPQHF.

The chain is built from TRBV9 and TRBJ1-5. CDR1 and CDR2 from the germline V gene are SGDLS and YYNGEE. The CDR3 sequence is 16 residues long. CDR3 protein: CASSVGGGAPNQPQHF.

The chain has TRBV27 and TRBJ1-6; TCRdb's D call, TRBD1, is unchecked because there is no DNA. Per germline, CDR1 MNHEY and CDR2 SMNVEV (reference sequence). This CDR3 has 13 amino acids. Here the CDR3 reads CASSLGGGSPLHF.

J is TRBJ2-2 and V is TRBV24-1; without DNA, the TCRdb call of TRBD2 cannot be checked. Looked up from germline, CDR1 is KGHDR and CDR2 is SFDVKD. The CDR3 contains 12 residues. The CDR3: CATNGETGELFF.

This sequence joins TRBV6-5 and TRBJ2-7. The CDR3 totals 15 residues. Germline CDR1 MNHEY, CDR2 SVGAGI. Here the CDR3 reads CASSYEGFSSYEQYF.